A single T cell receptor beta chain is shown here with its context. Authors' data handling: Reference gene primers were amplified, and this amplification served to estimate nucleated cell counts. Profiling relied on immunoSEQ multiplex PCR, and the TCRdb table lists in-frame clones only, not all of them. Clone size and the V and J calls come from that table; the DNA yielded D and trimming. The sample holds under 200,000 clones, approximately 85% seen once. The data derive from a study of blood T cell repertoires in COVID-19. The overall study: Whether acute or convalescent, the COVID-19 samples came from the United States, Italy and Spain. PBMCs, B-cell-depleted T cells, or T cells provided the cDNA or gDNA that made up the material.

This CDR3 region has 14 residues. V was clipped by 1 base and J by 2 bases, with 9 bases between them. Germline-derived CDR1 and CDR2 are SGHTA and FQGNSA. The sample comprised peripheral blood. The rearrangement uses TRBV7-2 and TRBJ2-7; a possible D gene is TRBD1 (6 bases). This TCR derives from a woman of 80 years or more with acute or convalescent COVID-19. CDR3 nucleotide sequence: TGTGCCAGCAGCTTAGGAACAGGGCCCTACGAGCAGTACTTC. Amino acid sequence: CASSLGTGPYEQYF. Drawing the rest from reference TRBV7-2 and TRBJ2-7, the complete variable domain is GAGVSQSPSNKVTEKGKDVELRCDPISGHTALYWYRQSLGQGLEFLIYFQGNSAPDKSGLPSDRFSAERTGGSVSTLTIQRTQQEDSAVYLCASSLGTGPYEQYFGPGTRLTVT.